A single sample is the source of the 22 T cell receptor beta chains below, sequenced in a study of T cells in narcolepsy. Repertoires were generated with immunoSEQ multiplex PCR, while TCRdb's copy carries only in-frame clones and drops some. The sample shows roughly 27,000 clones, roughly 86% of them seen only once. Sequenced sample: memory (CD45RA-) CD4+ T cells from blood. The receptors shown here come from a human donor in good health.

The rearrangement uses TRBV2 and TRBJ2-7; 11 nucleotides align to TRBD1. After removal of 4 bases from V and 2 bases from J, the junction contained 4 bases not matched to a gene. Germline V gene lookup returns CDR1 SNHLY and CDR2 FYNNEI. The CDR3 length is 15 residues. CDR3 DNA sequence: TGTGCCAGCAGTGCGGGACAGGGGGGAACCTACGAGCAGTACTTC. It is translated as CASSAGQGGTYEQYF.

This chain uses TRBV5-1 with TRBJ1-1; D might be TRBD1 (5 bases). The V gene's germline CDR1 is SGHRS and CDR2 YFSETQ. V lost 0 bases and J 3 bases, leaving 12 bases between the germline ends. The CDR3 contains 15 residues. The CDR3 is CASSLGRDGHTEAFF. In DNA, the CDR3 is TGCGCCAGCAGCTTGGGCAGGGACGGGCACACTGAAGCTTTCTTT.

V gene TRBV19 combines with J gene TRBJ2-2, with TRBD1 matching over 8 bases. The CDR3 length is 16 residues. Germline V gene lookup returns CDR1 LNHDA and CDR2 SQIVND (reference sequence). J lost 7 bases, V lost 2 bases, and 9 bases had no gene match. The CDR3 region is CASSIPRTGWGGELFF. In DNA form, the CDR3 reads TGTGCCAGTAGTATACCCCGGACAGGGTGGGGCGGGGAGCTGTTTTTT.

This chain joins TRBV5-4 and TRBJ2-5, with 8 bases matching TRBD1. V gave up 0 bases and J gave up 5 bases; unmatched junction bases: 3. Per germline, CDR1 SGHNT and CDR2 YYREEE (reference sequence). The CDR3 has 14 residues. The CDR3 protein is CASSLVDREETQYF. The CDR3 nucleotides read TGTGCCAGCAGCTTGGTGGACAGGGAGGAGACCCAGTACTTC.

The sample holds a few counts of this clone. The J gene is TRBJ1-3, the V gene TRBV2; D is undetermined. The CDR3 length is 17 residues. V lost 6 bases and J lost 1, with 19 bases in between. Germline lookup yields CDR1 SNHLY and CDR2 FYNNEI. Written as DNA, the CDR3 is TGTGCCAGCAGGGCGGAGCCAGGCCAAAGGTCTGGAAACACCATATATTTT. As protein: CASRAEPGQRSGNTIYF.

The CDR3 region has the DNA TGTGCCAGCATGCCGGGACAGATCTATGGCTACACCTTC. As protein: CASMPGQIYGYTF. J is TRBJ1-2 and V is TRBV6-1, with TRBD1 matching over 7 bases. The CDR3 extends over 13 amino acids. V was clipped by 7 bases and J by 4 bases; unmatched bases: 6. CDR1 is MNHNS and CDR2 is SASEGT in the germline V gene.

The rearrangement links TRBV7-2 to TRBJ2-7, with 8 nucleotides matching TRBD1. Germline V gives CDR1 SGHTA, CDR2 FQGNSA. The CDR3 totals 14 residues. Unmatched junction bases numbered 3, after V lost 4 bases and J lost 1 base. CDR3 amino acids: CASSSRQGSYEQYF. The CDR3 nucleotides read TGTGCCAGCAGCTCAAGACAGGGGTCCTACGAGCAGTACTTC.

The V and J genes are TRBV29-1 and TRBJ1-2; weak D call: TRBD1 (5 bases). CDR1 is SQVTM, CDR2 ANQGSEA, per germline. The V gene lost 6 bases and the J gene lost 4 bases, with 15 bases spanning the gap. This CDR3 comprises 13 residues. DNA for the CDR3: TGCAGCGTGAGAGACGGGGGGGGCTATGGCTACACCTTC. Amino acids: CSVRDGGGYGYTF.

For the CDR3, the DNA is TGCGCCAGCAGCTTGATACCGAGGGGTGATAATTCACCCCTCCACTTT. Translation gives CASSLIPRGDNSPLHF. V and J are TRBV5-1 and TRBJ1-6; the D gene is possibly TRBD1 (5 bases). Germline CDR1 is SGHRS and CDR2 is YFSETQ. The V and J ends lost 1 base and 5 bases respectively, with 13 bases between them. The length of the CDR3 is 16 residues.

V gene TRBV7-9 combines with J gene TRBJ1-1; TRBD1 is a possible D gene (6 bases). The CDR3 runs to 13 residues. CDR1 is SEHNR, CDR2 FQNEAQ, per germline (reference sequence). Trimming removed 5 bases at V and 3 bases at J, with 10 bases between. The CDR3 sequence is CASSPTGHTEAFF. CDR3 nucleotide sequence: TGTGCCAGCAGCCCGACAGGTCACACTGAAGCTTTCTTT.

Only a few counts were recorded for this clone. The genes are TRBV4-2 and TRBJ2-5; 7 positions agree with TRBD2. This CDR3 spans 14 amino acids. After removal of 6 bases from V and 2 bases from J, the junction contained 6 bases not matched to a gene. Germline CDR1 is LGHNA and CDR2 is YNFKEQ. As DNA, the CDR3 is TGTGCCAGCAGACTCTCTAGCGGACAAGAGACCCAGTACTTC. Translating gives CASRLSSGQETQYF.

This clone has a handful of counts. The chain employs TRBV6-6 and TRBJ2-7; 8 nucleotides line up with TRBD1. The V gene's germline CDR1 is MNHNY and CDR2 SVGAGI (reference sequence). Losses at the gene ends were 6 bases for V and 5 bases for J; bases not matched to a gene: 9. The CDR3 has 14 residues. The CDR3 loop is CASRVQGVPHEQYF. CDR3 in DNA: TGTGCCAGCAGAGTACAGGGGGTTCCCCACGAGCAGTACTTC.

V and J are TRBV6-1 and TRBJ2-2; D remains ambiguous. CDR1 MNHNS and CDR2 SASEGT come from the germline V gene. CDR3 size: 14 residues. V was pared by 6 bases and J by 3 bases, with 11 bases between. CDR3: CASSHALDTGELFF. DNA of the CDR3: TGTGCCAGCAGCCATGCTCTAGACACCGGGGAGCTGTTTTTT.

The chain carries TRBV5-1 and TRBJ2-5, with 8 nucleotides matching TRBD1. Trimming removed 2 bases from V and 5 bases from J; junction bases left unmatched: 5. This CDR3 has 14 residues. The V gene's germline CDR1 is SGHRS and CDR2 YFSETQ. The CDR3 DNA is TGCGCCAGCAGCTTTACAGGGGGGATGGAGACCCAGTACTTC. It codes for CASSFTGGMETQYF.

The chain carries TRBV2 and TRBJ1-2; the match to TRBD1 covers 10 bases. Germline values: CDR1 SNHLY, CDR2 FYNNEI. The junction had 7 bases not matched to a gene; V was cut back by 5 bases and J by 7 bases. The CDR3 contains 14 residues. The CDR3 sequence: CASSPRQGAGGYTF. CDR3 coding DNA: TGTGCCAGCAGTCCACGACAGGGGGCGGGTGGCTACACCTTC.

CDR3 nucleotides: TGCGCCAGCAGAATGGAGGCAAGCTCCTACGAGCAGTACTTC. Translation: CASRMEASSYEQYF. This chain links TRBV5-1 with TRBJ2-7; D may be TRBD2 (5 bases). Germline CDR1 and CDR2: SGHRS and YFSETQ. Trimming took 5 bases from V and 0 from J, leaving 12 bases between them. This CDR3 spans 14 amino acids.

The rearrangement links TRBV29-1 to TRBJ2-1; 9 bases are a match to TRBD2. This CDR3 has 13 amino acids. V was clipped by 6 bases and J by 8 bases; unmatched bases: 8. In germline, CDR1 is SQVTM, CDR2 ANQGSEA. CDR3 residues: CSVGPSGVYEQFF. The CDR3 DNA is TGCAGCGTGGGTCCTAGCGGGGTGTATGAGCAGTTCTTC.

The V and J genes are TRBV18 and TRBJ2-7; TRBD1 matches 8 bases. The CDR3 contains 17 residues. Germline V CDR1 and CDR2: KGHSH, LQKENI. Trimming cost V 6 bases and J 0 bases; bases outside gene matches: 13. CDR3 protein: CASSPFIRTGSSYEQYF. In nucleotides, the CDR3 is TGTGCCAGCTCCCCCTTTATTAGGACAGGGAGCTCCTACGAGCAGTACTTC.

The V call is TRBV11-3, the J call TRBJ2-1, with 9 bases aligning to TRBD1. The junction had 9 bases not matched to a gene; V was cut back by 4 bases and J by 8 bases. The CDR3 is 15 amino acids. Germline V gives CDR1 SGHNT, CDR2 YENEEA. The CDR3 is CASSSRDRDLDEQFF. CDR3 DNA sequence: TGTGCCAGCAGCTCCCGGGACAGGGATTTAGATGAGCAGTTCTTC.

This chain connects TRBV7-3 to TRBJ2-1, with 11 bases aligning to TRBD2. V was clipped by 2 bases and J by 5 bases; unmatched bases: 5. The CDR3 runs 16 residues. Germline-derived CDR1 and CDR2 are SGHTA and FQGTGA. CDR3 amino acids: CASSLEGTSGNNEQFF. The CDR3 DNA sequence: TGTGCCAGCAGCTTAGAGGGGACTAGCGGAAACAATGAGCAGTTCTTC.

The chain employs TRBV7-9 and TRBJ2-7; the D call may be TRBD1 or TRBD2 (5 bases each). The germline CDR1 and CDR2 sequences are SEHNR and FQNEAQ (reference sequence). Trimming stripped 6 bases from V and 3 bases from J, with 9 bases between. This CDR3 is built from 12 residues. The CDR3 DNA sequence: TGTGCCAGCAGTAGAGGGGACTACGAGCAGTACTTC. Translation gives CASSRGDYEQYF.

This sequence joins TRBV13 and TRBJ2-3; tentatively, D is TRBD2 (6 bases). This CDR3 spans 14 amino acids. V was shortened by 3 bases and J by 3 bases, with 10 bases between the two germline ends. In germline, CDR1 is PRHDT, CDR2 FYEKMQ (reference sequence). Here the CDR3 reads CASSLFSGTDTQYF. In DNA form, the CDR3 reads TGTGCCAGCAGCTTGTTTAGCGGTACAGATACGCAGTATTTT.